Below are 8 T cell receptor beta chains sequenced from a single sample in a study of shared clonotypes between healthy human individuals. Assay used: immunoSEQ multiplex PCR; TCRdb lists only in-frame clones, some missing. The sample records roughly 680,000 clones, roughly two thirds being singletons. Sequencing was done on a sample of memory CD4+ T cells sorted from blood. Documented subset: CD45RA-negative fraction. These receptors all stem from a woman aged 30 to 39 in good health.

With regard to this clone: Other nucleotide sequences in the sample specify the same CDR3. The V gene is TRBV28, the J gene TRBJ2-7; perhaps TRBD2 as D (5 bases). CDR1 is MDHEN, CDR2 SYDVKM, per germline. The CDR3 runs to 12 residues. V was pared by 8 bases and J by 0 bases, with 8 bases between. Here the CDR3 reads CASSRDSYEQYF. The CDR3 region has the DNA TGTGCCAGCTCGAGGGACTCCTACGAGCAGTACTTC.

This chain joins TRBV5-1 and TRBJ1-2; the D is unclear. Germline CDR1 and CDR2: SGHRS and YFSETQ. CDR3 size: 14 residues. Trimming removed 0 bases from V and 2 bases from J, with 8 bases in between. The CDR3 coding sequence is TGCGCCAGCAGCTTGGATTCGGAGAACTATGGCTACACCTTC. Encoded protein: CASSLDSENYGYTF.

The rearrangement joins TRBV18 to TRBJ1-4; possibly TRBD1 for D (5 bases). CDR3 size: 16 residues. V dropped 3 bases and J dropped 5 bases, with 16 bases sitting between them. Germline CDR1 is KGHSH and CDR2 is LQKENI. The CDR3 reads CASSPAKGRENEKLFF. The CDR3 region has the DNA TGTGCCAGCTCACCGGCAAAGGGACGGGAAAATGAAAAACTGTTTTTT.

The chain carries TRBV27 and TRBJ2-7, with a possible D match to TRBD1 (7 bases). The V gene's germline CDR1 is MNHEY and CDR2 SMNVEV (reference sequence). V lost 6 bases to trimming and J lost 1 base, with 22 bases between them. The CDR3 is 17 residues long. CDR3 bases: TGTGCCAGCAGCCCACTTAGACAGGGAGGCTTGTCCTACGAGCAGTACTTC. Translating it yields CASSPLRQGGLSYEQYF.

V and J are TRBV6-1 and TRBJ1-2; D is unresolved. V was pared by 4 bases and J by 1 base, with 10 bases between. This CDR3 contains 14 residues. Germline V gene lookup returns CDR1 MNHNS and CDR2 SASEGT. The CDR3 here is CASSVSLGNYGYTF. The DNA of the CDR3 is TGTGCCAGCAGTGTAAGCCTCGGTAACTATGGCTACACCTTC.

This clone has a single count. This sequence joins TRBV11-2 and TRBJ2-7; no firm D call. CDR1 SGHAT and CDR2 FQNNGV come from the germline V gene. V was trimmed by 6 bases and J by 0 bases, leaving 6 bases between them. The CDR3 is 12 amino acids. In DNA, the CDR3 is TGTGCCAGCAGTTCCGACTCCTACGAGCAGTACTTC. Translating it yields CASSSDSYEQYF. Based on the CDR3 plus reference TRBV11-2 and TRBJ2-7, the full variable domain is EAGVAQSPRYKIIEKRQSVAFWCNPISGHATLYWYQQILGQGPKLLIQFQNNGVVDDSQLPKDRFSAERLKGVDSTLKIQPAKLEDSAVYLCASSSDSYEQYFGPGTRLTVT.

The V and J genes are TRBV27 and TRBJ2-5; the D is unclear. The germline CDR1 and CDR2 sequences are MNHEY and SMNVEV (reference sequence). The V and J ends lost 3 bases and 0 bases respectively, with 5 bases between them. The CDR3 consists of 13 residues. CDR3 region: CASSFRNQETQYF. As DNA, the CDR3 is TGTGCCAGCAGTTTCAGGAACCAAGAGACCCAGTACTTC.

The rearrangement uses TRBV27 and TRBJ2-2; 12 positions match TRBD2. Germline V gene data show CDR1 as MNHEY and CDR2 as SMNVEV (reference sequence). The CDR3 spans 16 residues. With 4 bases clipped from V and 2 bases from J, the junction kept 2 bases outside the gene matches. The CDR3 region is CASSSGLAGNTGELFF. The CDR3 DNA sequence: TGTGCCAGCAGTTCGGGACTAGCGGGCAACACCGGGGAGCTGTTTTTT.